These T cell receptor beta chains were read from a single sample in a study of blood T cell repertoires in COVID-19. The assay was immunoSEQ multiplex PCR, and TCRdb's table has in-frame clones only and misses some. The sample includes some 150,000 clones, approximately 87% of them seen just once. The sequenced sample consisted of peripheral blood. These receptors all come from a woman aged 50 to 60 with active or convalescent COVID-19. Both conserved end residues are part of each CDR3. A D gene is named only where the DNA matches it firmly. Rows may omit the clone size; those that give it use once, few, many or a size class.

D: -
V: TRBV10-3
length: 14
size: -
J: TRBJ1-6
DNA: TGTGCCATCAGTGAGTCGGAGGGGAATTCACCCCTCCACTTT
CDR3: CAISESEGNSPLHF

D: -
V: TRBV29-1
length: 11
size: -
J: TRBJ2-3
DNA: TGCAGCGTTCGGGGCACAGATACGCAGTATTTT
CDR3: CSVRGTDTQYF

D: TRBD2
V: TRBV18
length: 16
size: -
J: TRBJ2-2
DNA: TGTGCCAGCTCGCCGCACGGACTAGCGGTAACCGGGGAGCTGTTTTTT
CDR3: CASSPHGLAVTGELFF

D: -
V: TRBV15
length: 15
size: -
J: TRBJ1-2
DNA: TGTGCCACCAGCAGAGAGCAGAGGGTGGGGAATGGCTACACCTTC
CDR3: CATSREQRVGNGYTF

D: TRBD1
V: TRBV5-1
length: 15
size: once
J: TRBJ1-3
DNA: TGCGCCAGCAGCCGGACAGGGGACTCTGGAAACACCATATATTTT
CDR3: CASSRTGDSGNTIYF

D: -
V: TRBV18
length: 14
size: -
J: TRBJ2-7
DNA: TGTGCCAGCTCACTCCAGGTGGGTGGGTACGAGCAGTACTTC
CDR3: CASSLQVGGYEQYF

D: -
V: TRBV28
length: 14
size: -
J: TRBJ2-7
DNA: TGTGCCAGCAGGACGCAGGGAAGCTTCTACGAGCAGTACTTC
CDR3: CASRTQGSFYEQYF

D: -
V: TRBV28
length: 15
size: once
J: TRBJ1-2
DNA: TGTGCCAGCCTAGATGATATGTCCCCTAACTATGGCTACACCTTC
CDR3: CASLDDMSPNYGYTF

D: TRBD1
V: TRBV7-9
length: 17
size: -
J: TRBJ1-5
DNA: TGTGCCAGCAGCTTAGTGGGGACAGGGGGCCGGGAACAGCCCCAGCATTTT
CDR3: CASSLVGTGGREQPQHF

D: TRBD1
V: TRBV7-8
length: 15
size: -
J: TRBJ2-1
DNA: TGTGCCAGCAGCTTCCGAAGGGGGCCCTACAATGAGCAGTTCTTC
CDR3: CASSFRRGPYNEQFF

D: TRBD1
V: TRBV7-9
length: 14
size: -
J: TRBJ1-1
DNA: TGTGCCAGCAGCGAAGGACAGGGGAACACTGAAGCTTTCTTT
CDR3: CASSEGQGNTEAFF

D: -
V: TRBV19
length: 14
size: -
J: TRBJ2-7
DNA: TGTGCCAGTAGTATGAACAGGTTCGACTACGAGCAGTACTTC
CDR3: CASSMNRFDYEQYF

D: -
V: TRBV7-2
length: 11
size: -
J: TRBJ2-7
DNA: TGTGCCAGCAGCTTAGTAGACGAGCAGTACTTC
CDR3: CASSLVDEQYF

D: TRBD1
V: TRBV3-1/TRBV3-2
length: 16
size: -
J: TRBJ2-3
DNA: TGTGCCAGCAGCCTCGGGACAGGGGGCCTCACAGATACGCAGTATTTT
CDR3: CASSLGTGGLTDTQYF

D: TRBD2
V: TRBV7-3
length: 17
size: few
J: TRBJ2-1
DNA: TGTGCCAGCAGCTTATCTCTAGCGGGAGGAATTTACAATGAGCAGTTCTTC
CDR3: CASSLSLAGGIYNEQFF

D: -
V: TRBV30
length: 13
size: -
J: TRBJ1-1
DNA: TGTGCCTGGGGGGGGCAGCAGAACACTGAAGCTTTCTTT
CDR3: CAWGGQQNTEAFF

D: -
V: TRBV9
length: 15
size: -
J: TRBJ1-2
DNA: TGTGCCAGCAGCGTAGGCGGCTACATTAACTATGGCTACACCTTC
CDR3: CASSVGGYINYGYTF

D: TRBD1
V: TRBV10-3
length: 16
size: -
J: TRBJ2-2
DNA: TGTGCCATAACCGGGACAGCACATAGCAGCACCGGGGAGCTGTTTTTT
CDR3: CAITGTAHSSTGELFF

D: -
V: TRBV6-4
length: 13
size: -
J: TRBJ1-1
DNA: TGTGCCAGCAGTGGCCAATCGGGGACTGAAGCTTTCTTT
CDR3: CASSGQSGTEAFF

D: -
V: TRBV5-1
length: 15
size: -
J: TRBJ2-7
DNA: TGCGCCAGCAGCTTCGGAGACGGTAGCTCCTACGAGCAGTACTTC
CDR3: CASSFGDGSSYEQYF